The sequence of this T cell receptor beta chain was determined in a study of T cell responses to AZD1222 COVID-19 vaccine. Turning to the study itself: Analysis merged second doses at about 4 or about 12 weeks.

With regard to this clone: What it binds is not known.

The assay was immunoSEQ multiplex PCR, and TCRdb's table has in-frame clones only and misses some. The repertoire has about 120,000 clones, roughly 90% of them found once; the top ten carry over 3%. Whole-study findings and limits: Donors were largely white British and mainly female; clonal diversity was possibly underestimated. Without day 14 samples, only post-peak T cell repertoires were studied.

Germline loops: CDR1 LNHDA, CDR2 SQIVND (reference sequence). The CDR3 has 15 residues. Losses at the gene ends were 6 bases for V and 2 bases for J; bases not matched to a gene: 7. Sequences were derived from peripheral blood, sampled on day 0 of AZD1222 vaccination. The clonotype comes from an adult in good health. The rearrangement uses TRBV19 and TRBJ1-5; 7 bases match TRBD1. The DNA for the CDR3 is TGTGCCAGTAGGACCACAGGGGTCGGCAATCAGCCCCAGCATTTT. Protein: CASRTTGVGNQPQHF. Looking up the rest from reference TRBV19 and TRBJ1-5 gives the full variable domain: DGGITQSPKYLFRKEGQNVTLSCEQNLNHDAMYWYRQDPGQGLRLIYYSQIVNDFQKGDIAEGYSVSREKKESFPLTVTSAQKNPTAFYLCASRTTGVGNQPQHFGDGTRLSIL.